The 10 T cell receptor beta chains listed next were all sequenced from one sample in a study of T cell repertoires in cytomegalovirus infection. TCRdb reanalysed the reads using MiXCR and keeps one entry per CDR3 protein. Of some 500,000 distinct CDR3 sequences in the sample, approximately 40% are singletons; the top ten hold more than 40%. For these TCRs, the target antigens are not known. The specimen comprised cultured PBMCs, sampled from culture after CMV antigen stimulation. These TCRs come from a human donor in good health (CMV status not recorded). Some clones in this sample may be carry-over from other donors' samples.

The J gene is TRBJ2-3, the V gene TRBV7-2, with TRBD2 matching 7 bases. The CDR3 has 12 residues. Germline lookup yields CDR1 SGHTA and CDR2 FQGNSA. After removal of 6 bases from V and 6 bases from J, the junction contained 3 bases not matched to a gene. The CDR3, as DNA: TGTGCCAGCAGTCGGACTAGGGATACGCAGTATTTT. As protein: CASSRTRDTQYF.

This clonotype occurred a few times. The chain uses TRBV4-1 and TRBJ2-3, with D unresolved. This CDR3 has 15 amino acids. Trimming took 1 base from V and 6 from J, leaving 14 bases between them. Germline V CDR1 and CDR2: MGHRA, YSYEKL. CDR3 DNA sequence: TGCGCCAGCAGCCAAGTACGTACTAACGTGGATACGCAGTATTTT. Amino acids: CASSQVRTNVDTQYF.

CDR3 in amino acids: CASSFPTLYPETQYF. CDR3 sequence (DNA): TGTGCCAGCAGCTTTCCCACTCTTTATCCAGAGACCCAGTACTTC. The chain is built from TRBV7-4 and TRBJ2-5, with no clear D. The CDR3 sequence is 15 residues long. Trimming stripped 3 bases from V and 4 bases from J, with 15 bases between. Germline loops: CDR1 SGHVT, CDR2 SQSDAQ.

This clonotype was found a few times. The CDR3 region has the DNA TGTGCCAGCAGCTTAGCGATCGGGAACCTTGAGCAGTTCTTC. Residues: CASSLAIGNLEQFF. The V gene is TRBV7-6, the J gene TRBJ2-1; a possible D gene is TRBD2 (5 bases). This CDR3 contains 14 residues. The germline CDR1 and CDR2 sequences are SGHVS and FNYEAQ. Deletions cut 0 bases from V and 9 bases from J, with 12 bases between.

This clonotype turned up a few times. V gene TRBV7-8 combines with J gene TRBJ2-3; tentative D call: TRBD2 (6 bases). CDR1 and CDR2 from the germline V gene are SGHVS and FQNEAQ. CDR3 length equals 16 residues. Trimming took 5 bases from V and 4 from J, leaving 19 bases between them. CDR3 bases: TGTGCCAGCAGCCCCGCGGGGAGTTGGTTTGCAGATACGCAGTATTTT. Encoded protein: CASSPAGSWFADTQYF.

This clonotype has a handful of counts. The V gene is TRBV7-2, the J gene TRBJ2-7; D remains ambiguous. The CDR3 extends over 13 amino acids. Germline CDR1 SGHTA, CDR2 FQGNSA. Trimming left V 2 bases short and J 0 bases short, with 5 bases between. CDR3 DNA sequence: TGTGCCAGCAGCTTAATATCCTCCTACGAGCAGTACTTC. This gives the protein CASSLISSYEQYF.

CDR3 bases: TGTGCCAGCACCCGTAGAAGGGGCGCGGGGGAAAAACTGTTTTTT. This encodes CASTRRRGAGEKLFF. The chain joins TRBV12-3 or TRBV12-4 to TRBJ1-4; D is possibly TRBD1 (5 bases). This CDR3 region has 15 residues. Between the trimmed V and J ends, which lost 7 bases and 8 bases, there was a span of 20 bases.

The CDR3 loop reads CSARPPGRYEQYF. DNA for the CDR3: TGCAGTGCTAGACCCCCTGGTCGCTACGAGCAGTACTTC. The chain has TRBV20-1 and TRBJ2-7; D uncertain. V was shortened by 2 bases and J by 3 bases, with 11 bases between the two germline ends. Germline V gives CDR1 DFQATT, CDR2 SNEGSKA (reference sequence). This CDR3 has 13 amino acids.

The chain uses TRBV19 and TRBJ2-1, with 8 bases that match TRBD2. This CDR3 spans 14 amino acids. Germline CDR1 reads LNHDA; CDR2 reads SQIVND (reference sequence). The V and J ends lost 10 bases and 4 bases, in that order; junction bases with no gene match: 9. CDR3 residues: CATNRAGVYNEQFF. CDR3 nucleotides: TGTGCCACCAATCGAGCGGGAGTGTACAATGAGCAGTTCTTC.

The chain recombines TRBV15 with TRBJ2-2; 11 nucleotides line up with TRBD2. V lost 0 bases to trimming and J lost 7 bases; unmatched junction nucleotides: 10. The CDR3 totals 18 residues. Looked up from germline, CDR1 is LNHNV and CDR2 is YYDKDF (reference sequence). Here the CDR3 reads CATSREVAGGLQFGELFF. The CDR3 DNA follows: TGTGCCACCAGCAGAGAAGTAGCGGGGGGGCTTCAGTTCGGGGAGCTGTTTTTT.